Below, one T cell receptor beta chain is given with its context. The sample originates from a study of blood T cell repertoires in COVID-19. Across the whole study: Acute and convalescent COVID-19 samples came from the United States, Italy and Spain. PBMCs, B-cell-depleted T cells, or T cells provided the cDNA or gDNA that made up the material.

The V end was cut by 1 base, the J end by 0 bases, with 4 bases between. The CDR3 is made up of 14 amino acids. From germline, CDR1 is SGHVT and CDR2 SQSDAQ. In the study's own analysis: Counts of nucleated cells, estimated from reference gene primer amplification, were obtained. Measured with immunoSEQ multiplex PCR; TCRdb has only the in-frame clones, and not every one. V and J calls and clone size are given by that table; D and trimming were obtained from the DNA. The sample has roughly 140,000 clones, more than 75% seen once. This receptor was identified in a woman aged 40 to 50 with acute or convalescent COVID-19. Sequenced input: peripheral blood. The chain is built from TRBV7-4 and TRBJ1-5, with unresolved D. The CDR3 DNA reads as TGTGCCAGCAGCTTAGGGCATAGCAATCAGCCCCAGCATTTT. This gives the protein CASSLGHSNQPQHF. The variable domain in full, with the rest retrieved from reference TRBV7-4 and TRBJ1-5, is GAGVSQSPRYKVAKRGRDVALRCDSISGHVTLYWYRQTLGQGSEVLTYSQSDAQRDKSGRPSGRFSAERPERSVSTLKIQRTEQGDSAVYLCASSLGHSNQPQHFGDGTRLSIL.